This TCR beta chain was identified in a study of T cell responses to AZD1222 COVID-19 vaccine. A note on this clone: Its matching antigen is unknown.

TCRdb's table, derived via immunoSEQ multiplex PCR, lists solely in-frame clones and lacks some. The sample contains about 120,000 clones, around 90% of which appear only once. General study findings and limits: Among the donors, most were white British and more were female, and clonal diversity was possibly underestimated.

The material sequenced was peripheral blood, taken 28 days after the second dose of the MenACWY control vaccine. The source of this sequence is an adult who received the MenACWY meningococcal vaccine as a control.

CDR3 loop: CASSQVAGRPTGELFF. CDR3 bases: TGTGCCAGCAGCCAAGTAGCGGGGCGGCCCACCGGGGAGCTGTTTTTT. The chain joins TRBV3-1 (or the pseudogene TRBV3-2) to TRBJ2-2; 8 bases line up with TRBD2. J gave up 4 bases and V 1 base, and 5 bases lay outside the gene matches. The CDR3 is 16 residues long. The germline gives CDR1 LGHDT, CDR2 YNNKEL (reference sequence).